What follows describes a single T cell receptor (beta chain). The assay was immunoSEQ multiplex PCR, and TCRdb's table has in-frame clones only and misses some. The sample lists approximately 22,000 clones, approximately 86% occurring once. There are 16 residues in the CDR3. Trimming took off 1 base at V and 6 bases at J, with 15 bases between the two ends. Germline CDR1 SGHVS, CDR2 FNYEAQ. On cycle 4 day 1 and cycle 7 day 1, as well as at baseline, blood was sampled. The sample belongs to a study of OX40 agonist ivuxolimab in advanced cancers. The input for sequencing was CD4+ or CD8+ T cells sorted from blood, taken in a trial of the OX40 agonist ivuxolimab. The source of this sequence is an adult with an advanced solid tumor such as melanoma, head and neck, liver or kidney cancer. The chain carries TRBV7-6 and TRBJ2-2, with a tentative D call TRBD2 (5 bases). The chain's CDR3 is CASSLDLEGTAGELFF. DNA for the CDR3: TGTGCCAGCAGCTTAGATCTTGAGGGTACTGCCGGGGAGCTGTTTTTT.